This passage covers 17 T cell receptor beta chains from one sample sequenced in a study of T-cell memory formation after mild COVID-19. TCRdb re-analysed the 5' RACE reads in MiXCR, keeping a single row per CDR3 protein. This sample has around 320,000 distinct CDR3 sequences; around 27% occur once, and the top ten carry approximately 13%. Sequenced sample: PBMCs or a T cell subset sorted from them (not recorded which). The receptors were sampled from an adult woman who had mild COVID-19 (a few samples of this study predate the infection). Cell type and time point are not known.

In this sample, this clonotype turned up a few times. The V gene is TRBV30, the J gene TRBJ2-7, with D unclear. Germline V gene lookup returns CDR1 GTSNPN and CDR2 SVGIG (reference sequence). Trimming took 2 bases from V and 2 from J, leaving 13 bases between them. The CDR3 covers 14 residues. The CDR3 protein is CAWSLADETYEQYF. The CDR3 coding sequence is TGTGCCTGGAGTTTGGCAGATGAAACCTACGAGCAGTACTTC.

The rearrangement uses TRBV7-3 and TRBJ2-1, with TRBD2 matching 7 bases. The CDR3 is 20 amino acids. Germline V gene lookup returns CDR1 SGHTA and CDR2 FQGTGA. V trimming: 4 bases; J trimming: 0 bases; junction bases outside the gene matches: 18. The DNA of the CDR3 is TGTGCCAGCAGCTCACCGAATTTTGCTAGCGGCAAACGCTCCTACAATGAGCAGTTCTTC. This gives the protein CASSSPNFASGKRSYNEQFF.

The V gene is TRBV4-1, the J gene TRBJ2-2, with 10 bases fitting TRBD2. The CDR3 extends over 15 amino acids. Trimming removed 5 bases from V and 6 bases from J; junction bases left unmatched: 6. Germline CDR1 reads MGHRA; CDR2 reads YSYEKL. The CDR3 loop is CASSISGGPAGELFF. Written as DNA, the CDR3 is TGCGCCAGCAGCATTAGCGGGGGGCCGGCCGGGGAGCTGTTTTTT.

There are a few counts of this clonotype. The chain couples TRBV5-1 to TRBJ2-1; D remains ambiguous. V was clipped by 0 bases and J by 8 bases, with 12 bases between them. Germline V lookup: CDR1 SGHRS, CDR2 YFSETQ. This CDR3 has 14 amino acids. The CDR3 protein is CASSLGAVLDEQFF. The CDR3 DNA is TGCGCCAGCAGCTTGGGGGCCGTGCTGGATGAGCAGTTCTTC.

The chain uses TRBV10-3 and TRBJ1-2; TRBD1 might be the D (5 bases). V was shortened by 7 bases and J by 8 bases, with 20 bases between the two germline ends. Germline V lookup: CDR1 ENHRY, CDR2 SYGVKD. The CDR3 runs 14 residues. The CDR3 DNA sequence: TGTGCCATCAAAGCCTACGGGACGAATGAGGGCTACACCTTC. This encodes CAIKAYGTNEGYTF.

This chain uses TRBV10-3 with TRBJ2-7; D ambiguous. This CDR3 comprises 15 residues. V was shortened by 0 bases and J by 2 bases, with 11 bases between the two germline ends. Germline assignment: CDR1 ENHRY and CDR2 SYGVKD. CDR3 nucleotide sequence: TGTGCCATCAGTGAGTCGACGGTCAAGCCCTACGAGCAGTACTTC. It translates to CAISESTVKPYEQYF.

This clonotype was recorded a few times. The genes are TRBV12-3 or TRBV12-4 and TRBJ2-5, with D perhaps being TRBD1 or TRBD2 (6 bases each). Trimming pared 3 bases from V and 5 bases from J, leaving 16 bases between. The CDR3 spans 15 residues. CDR3 DNA: TGTGCCAGCAGTTTCGTCTGGGGGGACACGGAGACCCAGTACTTC. This codes for CASSFVWGDTETQYF.

In its sample, this clonotype was seen many times. V gene TRBV3-1 combines with J gene TRBJ1-1; unclear D gene. CDR3 size: 15 residues. Trimming took off 0 bases at V and 6 bases at J, with 14 bases between the two ends. CDR1 and CDR2 (germline): LGHDT, YNNKEL (reference sequence). CDR3 amino acids: CASSQDEGSWSEAFF. CDR3 DNA sequence: TGTGCCAGCAGCCAAGATGAGGGTAGTTGGTCTGAAGCTTTCTTT.

The chain is built from TRBV5-6 and TRBJ2-3; D might be TRBD1 or TRBD2, each matching 6 bases. CDR3 size: 16 residues. V shed 4 bases and J shed 8 bases, with 23 bases lying between them. CDR1 SGHDT and CDR2 YYEEEE come from the germline V gene. The DNA of the CDR3 is TGTGCCAGCAGCCCGTTTGAGGGGGGCCCCGGGAGTACGCAGTATTTT. As protein: CASSPFEGGPGSTQYF.

This chain uses TRBV18 with TRBJ2-2; D is uncertain. This CDR3 has 13 amino acids. V was shortened by 3 bases and J by 1 base, with 3 bases between the two germline ends. Germline CDR1 reads KGHSH; CDR2 reads LQKENI. The CDR3, as DNA: TGTGCCAGCTCACCCAAGAACACCGGGGAGCTGTTTTTT. Residues: CASSPKNTGELFF.

The V gene is TRBV15, the J gene TRBJ2-5, with D uncertain. The CDR3 totals 14 residues. Germline values: CDR1 LNHNV, CDR2 YYDKDF (reference sequence). Trimming removed 1 base from V and 1 base from J, with 7 bases in between. Written as DNA, the CDR3 is TGTGCCACCAGCAGAGCGGCAGGCCAAGAGACCCAGTACTTC. Amino acid sequence: CATSRAAGQETQYF.

This clonotype has more than one count but fewer than ten. This chain connects TRBV7-8 to TRBJ2-4, with 7 bases lining up with TRBD1. There are 17 residues in the CDR3. Germline V gene lookup returns CDR1 SGHVS and CDR2 FQNEAQ. V lost 5 bases to trimming and J lost 0 bases; unmatched junction nucleotides: 10. In DNA form, the CDR3 reads TGTGCCAGCAGCCCACTCCCCTACAGGGGAGCCAAAAACATTCAGTACTTC. It translates to CASSPLPYRGAKNIQYF.

The rearrangement uses TRBV15 and TRBJ2-7; D might be TRBD2 (6 bases). V was trimmed by 0 bases and J by 3 bases, leaving 15 bases between them. The CDR3 runs to 16 residues. Germline-derived CDR1 and CDR2 are LNHNV and YYDKDF (reference sequence). The CDR3 bases are TGTGCCACCAGCAGAGAGCCGGGACTTCCCTTCTACGAGCAGTACTTC. Its protein is CATSREPGLPFYEQYF.

This clonotype was counted once. The V call is TRBV4-3, the J call TRBJ2-3, with no clear D. CDR1 is LGHNA, CDR2 YSLEER, per germline. Trimming pared 1 base from V and 2 bases from J, leaving 10 bases between. The CDR3 covers 15 residues. The CDR3 spells CASSQVITNTDTQYF. CDR3 sequence (DNA): TGCGCCAGCAGCCAAGTTATCACAAACACAGATACGCAGTATTTT.

The genes are TRBV7-2 and TRBJ1-2; no firm D call. The V gene's germline CDR1 is SGHTA and CDR2 FQGNSA. The CDR3 contains 12 residues. The ends were cut back, 3 bases at V and 8 bases at J, with 10 bases in the middle. In DNA, the CDR3 is TGTGCCAGCAGCTTGGCCTTGCCGGGCTACACCTTC. Protein product: CASSLALPGYTF.

In DNA form, the CDR3 reads TGCGCCACTAACGCGGGGGTAGGAGAAACTGAAGCTTTCTTT. It specifies CATNAGVGETEAFF. V gene TRBV5-1 combines with J gene TRBJ1-1; D is perhaps TRBD1 (5 bases). The CDR3 has 14 amino acids. Trimming took off 9 bases at V and 5 bases at J, with 20 bases between the two ends. Germline CDR1 and CDR2: SGHRS and YFSETQ. Variable domain in full (rest from reference TRBV5-1 and TRBJ1-1): KAGVTQTPRYLIKTRGQQVTLSCSPISGHRSVSWYQQTPGQGLQFLFEYFSETQRNKGNFPGRFSGRQFSNSRSEMNVSTLELGDSALYLCATNAGVGETEAFFGQGTRLTVV.

This clonotype occurred a few times. The chain couples TRBV18 to TRBJ2-1; 7 bases are shared with TRBD1. Losses at the gene ends were 2 bases for V and 3 bases for J; bases not matched to a gene: 10. Germline V gene sequence: CDR1 KGHSH, CDR2 LQKENI. The CDR3 totals 17 residues. In DNA form, the CDR3 reads TGTGCCAGCTCACCAAAAATCTATGGACAGGACTACAATGAGCAGTTCTTC. Its translation: CASSPKIYGQDYNEQFF.